Presented here are 20 T cell receptor beta chains from one specimen sequenced in a study of spatial heterogeneity in lung cancer. Indicated time point: sample taken at primary tumor resection. Via MiXCR, TCRdb re-called the 5' RACE reads, giving one row per CDR3 protein. The sample contains some 44,000 distinct CDR3 sequences, around 15% of which appear only once. The source was PBMCs, collected at surgery. The receptors were gathered from a male donor with early-stage non-small cell lung cancer.

This clonotype was counted at least ten times. The chain recombines TRBV10-3 with TRBJ1-1; the match to TRBD1 covers 9 bases. The CDR3 has 15 amino acids. V lost 7 bases to trimming and J lost 1 base; unmatched junction nucleotides: 7. CDR1 and CDR2 from the germline V gene are ENHRY and SYGVKD. The CDR3 loop reads CAITAEDRGNTEAFF. The CDR3 coding sequence is TGTGCCATCACCGCCGAGGACAGGGGGAACACTGAAGCTTTCTTT.

This clonotype was recorded a few times. This chain uses TRBV5-1 with TRBJ1-1; the D gene is possibly TRBD1 (5 bases). This CDR3 spans 15 amino acids. CDR1 and CDR2 from the germline V gene are SGHRS and YFSETQ. Trimming took 1 base from V and 4 from J, leaving 14 bases between them. DNA of the CDR3: TGCGCCAGCAGCTTGCAGGGATTGGGGGGCACTGAAGCTTTCTTT. Encoded protein: CASSLQGLGGTEAFF.

The genes are TRBV9 and TRBJ1-1, with 7 bases that match TRBD1. Germline V gives CDR1 SGDLS, CDR2 YYNGEE. The CDR3 loop spans 15 amino acids. Unmatched junction bases numbered 9, after V lost 3 bases and J lost 4 bases. In nucleotides, the CDR3 is TGTGCCAGCAGCGCCTCGACAGGGAGGAGCACTGAAGCTTTCTTT. This gives the protein CASSASTGRSTEAFF. The full variable domain, its missing parts supplied by reference TRBV9 and TRBJ1-1, is DSGVTQTPKHLITATGQRVTLRCSPRSGDLSVYWYQQSLDQGLQFLIQYYNGEERAKGNILERFSAQQFPDLHSELNLSSLELGDSALYFCASSASTGRSTEAFFGQGTRLTVV.

This clonotype was recorded at least ten times. This chain connects TRBV28 to TRBJ2-7; D is undetermined. CDR1 is MDHEN and CDR2 is SYDVKM in the germline V gene. The CDR3 loop spans 13 amino acids. Trimming shortened V by 5 bases and J by 2 bases, and 10 bases separated the two germline ends. The chain's CDR3 is CASSRPQPYEQYF. CDR3 DNA: TGTGCCAGCAGTCGACCACAGCCCTACGAGCAGTACTTC. The variable domain in full, with the rest retrieved from reference TRBV28 and TRBJ2-7, is DVKVTQSSRYLVKRTGEKVFLECVQDMDHENMFWYRQDPGLGLRLIYFSYDVKMKEKGDIPEGYSVSREKKERFSLILESASTNQTSMYLCASSRPQPYEQYFGPGTRLTVT.

The chain combines TRBV5-1 with TRBJ2-1; TRBD2 agrees at 8 bases. Germline CDR1 is SGHRS and CDR2 is YFSETQ. The CDR3 runs 17 residues. The V segment lost 0 bases and the J segment 5 bases; nucleotides outside the gene matches: 10. The CDR3 reads CASSLAQAGGWDNEQFF. Here the CDR3 DNA reads TGCGCCAGCAGCTTGGCCCAGGCGGGGGGATGGGACAATGAGCAGTTCTTC.

The chain couples TRBV28 to TRBJ2-7; 7 nucleotides line up with TRBD1. This CDR3 has 15 residues. J gave up 0 bases and V 7 bases, and 9 bases lay outside the gene matches. Germline CDR1 is MDHEN and CDR2 is SYDVKM. CDR3 protein: CASTSTGTASYEQYF. Here the CDR3 DNA reads TGTGCCAGCACCTCAACCGGGACAGCCTCCTACGAGCAGTACTTC.

In this sample, this clonotype turned up many times. This chain uses TRBV6-2 or TRBV6-3 with TRBJ2-1; no firm D call. The CDR3 runs to 11 residues. The V gene lost 1 base and the J gene lost 8 bases, with 3 bases spanning the gap. Germline values: CDR1 MNHEY, CDR2 SVGEGT. The CDR3 region is CASSYLDEQFF. In DNA, the CDR3 is TGTGCCAGCAGTTACTTGGATGAGCAGTTCTTC.

This clonotype showed up just a few times. The chain uses TRBV2 and TRBJ2-3; D is ambiguous. Germline lookup yields CDR1 SNHLY and CDR2 FYNNEI. The CDR3 consists of 12 residues. V was cut by 2 bases and J by 6 bases, with 6 bases left in between. The CDR3 loop reads CASSESVDTQYF. The CDR3, as DNA: TGTGCCAGCAGTGAATCGGTGGATACGCAGTATTTT.

The chain combines TRBV28 with TRBJ2-3; 7 bases map to TRBD2. J gave up 5 bases and V 4 bases, and 12 bases lay outside the gene matches. The CDR3 is made up of 16 amino acids. In germline, CDR1 is MDHEN, CDR2 SYDVKM. The CDR3 loop reads CASSSPSGQVVDTQYF. The CDR3 coding sequence is TGTGCCAGCAGTTCCCCTAGCGGTCAGGTTGTAGATACGCAGTATTTT.

V usage is TRBV29-1 and J usage is TRBJ2-2, with D tentatively TRBD1 (6 bases). The CDR3 consists of 15 residues. V lost 7 bases to trimming and J lost 0 bases, with 15 bases between them. Per the germline V gene, CDR1 is SQVTM and CDR2 is ANQGSEA. CDR3 coding DNA: TGCAGCGCCGAACGGACAGACCCGAACACCGGGGAGCTGTTTTTT. Its translation: CSAERTDPNTGELFF.

Ten or more counts support this clonotype. The V call is TRBV3-1, the J call TRBJ1-2, with D hard to call. V dropped 2 bases and J dropped 5 bases, with 12 bases sitting between them. Looked up from germline, CDR1 is LGHDT and CDR2 is YNNKEL (reference sequence). This CDR3 has 14 amino acids. The CDR3 loop reads CASSQFSGPYGYTF. The CDR3, as DNA: TGTGCCAGCAGCCAATTCTCCGGGCCTTATGGCTACACCTTC. Based on the CDR3 plus reference TRBV3-1 and TRBJ1-2, the full variable domain is DTAVSQTPKYLVTQMGNDKSIKCEQNLGHDTMYWYKQDSKKFLKIMFSYNNKELIINETVPNRFSPKSPDKAHLNLHINSLELGDSAVYFCASSQFSGPYGYTFGSGTRLTVV.

The chain employs TRBV6-1 and TRBJ2-4, with D possibly matching TRBD1 (6 bases). V was trimmed by 8 bases and J by 0 bases, leaving 14 bases between them. The CDR3 sequence is 15 residues long. Germline values: CDR1 MNHNS, CDR2 SASEGT. DNA for the CDR3: TGTGCCAGCGCCGGACAGAAGCTAGCCAAAAACATTCAGTACTTC. Residues: CASAGQKLAKNIQYF.

This clonotype came up a few times. The chain links TRBV20-1 to TRBJ2-5; 11 nucleotides match TRBD2. The CDR3 extends over 17 amino acids. The germline V gene has CDR1 DFQATT and CDR2 SNEGSKA (reference sequence). The ends lost 3 bases at V and 4 bases at J; junction bases unmatched: 13. This CDR3 reads CSASFSSGRLEGETQYF. The CDR3 DNA reads as TGCAGTGCTAGCTTCTCTAGCGGGAGGCTAGAAGGAGAGACCCAGTACTTC.

There are a few counts of this clonotype. The chain combines TRBV10-3 with TRBJ2-5; maybe TRBD1 (6 bases). V was pared by 4 bases and J by 3 bases, with 9 bases between. The length of the CDR3 is 13 residues. The germline CDR1 and CDR2 sequences are ENHRY and SYGVKD. CDR3 amino acids: CAISAGQKETQYF. In nucleotides, the CDR3 is TGTGCCATCAGTGCCGGACAGAAAGAGACCCAGTACTTC.

The genes are TRBV20-1 and TRBJ1-3, with D perhaps matching TRBD1 (5 bases). The germline CDR1 and CDR2 sequences are DFQATT and SNEGSKA (reference sequence). The CDR3 length is 14 residues. V lost 4 bases and J 3 bases, leaving 13 bases between the germline ends. The CDR3: CSATRGFNGNTIYF. The CDR3 coding sequence is TGCAGTGCTACGAGGGGCTTTAATGGAAACACCATATATTTT.

At least ten counts were recorded for this clonotype. The CDR3 DNA is TGTGCCACCATACCCGGACCGTATAATTCACCCCTCCACTTT. Residues: CATIPGPYNSPLHF. This chain links TRBV2 with TRBJ1-6; D not resolved. V was shortened by 10 bases and J by 4 bases, with 14 bases between the two germline ends. CDR1 is SNHLY and CDR2 is FYNNEI in the germline V gene. CDR3 length equals 14 residues.

In this sample, this clonotype turned up many times. The chain joins TRBV2 to TRBJ1-6; D gene unclear. The germline V gene has CDR1 SNHLY and CDR2 FYNNEI. The CDR3 totals 15 residues. Trimming removed 7 bases from V and 3 bases from J, with 13 bases in between. CDR3 sequence (DNA): TGTGCCAGCATCTTAACAGTGGTCTATAATTCACCCCTCCACTTT. This translates into CASILTVVYNSPLHF.

At least ten counts were recorded for this clonotype. The chain is built from TRBV3-1 and TRBJ1-2; tentative D call: TRBD1 (6 bases). Germline V gene lookup returns CDR1 LGHDT and CDR2 YNNKEL (reference sequence). CDR3 size: 15 residues. V was clipped by 0 bases and J by 8 bases, with 16 bases between them. The chain's CDR3 is CASSQEDRKTGGYTF. Written as DNA, the CDR3 is TGTGCCAGCAGCCAAGAAGACAGGAAAACGGGCGGCTACACCTTC.

There are a few counts of this clonotype. The chain employs TRBV7-9 and TRBJ1-1, with a tentative D call TRBD1 (5 bases). Germline-derived CDR1 and CDR2 are SEHNR and FQNEAQ (reference sequence). Trimming pared 5 bases from V and 1 base from J, leaving 8 bases between. This CDR3 contains 13 residues. CDR3 sequence: CASSRTGNTEAFF. CDR3 DNA: TGTGCCAGCAGCCGCACAGGGAACACTGAAGCTTTCTTT.

This clonotype was seen only a few times. The CDR3, as DNA: TGTGCCAGCAGCCACTACGGGGGCGAGACTGAAGCTTTCTTT. Protein sequence: CASSHYGGETEAFF. The chain joins TRBV4-2 to TRBJ1-1; possible D gene TRBD1, 6 bases. Germline CDR1 and CDR2: LGHNA and YNFKEQ. V shed 3 bases and J shed 5 bases, with 13 bases lying between them. This CDR3 has 14 residues.